This T cell receptor (beta chain) was sequenced in a study of blood T cell repertoires in COVID-19. The wider study: Some COVID-19 samples were acute and others convalescent; all came from the United States, Italy and Spain. PBMCs, B-cell-depleted T cells, or T cells were the source of the cDNA or gDNA that made up the material.

Authors' processing steps: It was from reference gene primer amplification that nucleated cell counts were estimated. Only in-frame clones appear in the TCRdb table, and some are missing; sequencing was by immunoSEQ multiplex PCR. V and J calls and clone size come straight from that table; D and trimming were deduced from the DNA. The repertoire holds more than 95,000 clones, with around 82% as singletons. The germline gives CDR1 PRHDT, CDR2 FYEKMQ (reference sequence). With V trimmed by 6 bases and J by 4 bases, 13 bases remained unmatched. The CDR3 extends over 16 amino acids. The sequencing input was peripheral blood. The rearrangement links TRBV13 to TRBJ2-7; 9 bases fit TRBD1. This TCR derives from a human donor in a cohort sampled during active or convalescent COVID-19. The CDR3 DNA is TGTGCCAGCAGTTCTTGGAGGGGACAGGGTTCGTACGAGCAGTACTTC. Translation gives CASSSWRGQGSYEQYF. The full variable domain, with the rest looked up from reference TRBV13 and TRBJ2-7, is AAGVIQSPRHLIKEKRETATLKCYPIPRHDTVYWYQQGPGQDPQFLISFYEKMQSDKGSIPDRFSAQQFSDYHSELNMSSLELGDSALYFCASSSWRGQGSYEQYFGPGTRLTVT.